Presented here are 8 T cell receptor beta chains from one specimen sequenced in a study of shared clonotypes between healthy human individuals. Using immunoSEQ multiplex PCR, the repertoire was profiled, and TCRdb retains in-frame clones only, with some absent. The sample carries about 2,100,000 clones, about 92% recorded once. Cells designated naive CD8 were CD45RO-negative and were positively selected for CCR7, with terminally differentiated effector memory CD45RA+ cells excluded. The material sequenced was naive CD8+ T cells from PBMCs. The receptors come from a young man in good health. Some clones in this sample may be carry-over from other donors' samples.

The rearrangement joins TRBV5-1 to TRBJ1-1, with D unresolved. V gave up 3 bases and J gave up 2 bases, with 14 bases separating them. The CDR3 runs to 15 residues. CDR1 SGHRS and CDR2 YFSETQ come from the germline V gene. CDR3 protein: CASSYQNPANTEAFF. Here the CDR3 DNA reads TGCGCCAGCAGCTATCAAAACCCCGCCAACACTGAAGCTTTCTTT.

The rearrangement links TRBV15 to TRBJ1-5; no definite D call. Germline assignment: CDR1 LNHNV and CDR2 YYDKDF (reference sequence). The CDR3 is 15 residues long. V was cut by 4 bases and J by 1 base, with 11 bases left in between. The chain's CDR3 is CATSMAEESNQPQHF. The DNA for the CDR3 is TGTGCCACCAGCATGGCGGAAGAGAGCAATCAGCCCCAGCATTTT.

The chain is built from TRBV27 and TRBJ2-2, with 7 bases matching TRBD1. CDR1 MNHEY and CDR2 SMNVEV come from the germline V gene (reference sequence). V was clipped by 0 bases and J by 4 bases; unmatched bases: 5. The CDR3 length is 16 residues. For the CDR3, the DNA is TGTGCCAGCAGTTTATCCCAGGGGGATTCCACCGGGGAGCTGTTTTTT. It yields the protein CASSLSQGDSTGELFF.

This CDR3 is CASSSRPGQGRTGANVLTF. Here the CDR3 DNA reads TGTGCCAGTAGCTCCAGGCCGGGACAGGGAAGGACTGGGGCCAACGTCCTGACTTTC. This chain connects TRBV19 to TRBJ2-6, with 9 bases that match TRBD1. The CDR3 spans 19 residues. J lost 2 bases, V lost 6 bases, and 14 bases had no gene match. Germline V CDR1 and CDR2: LNHDA, SQIVND (reference sequence).

The genes are TRBV28 and TRBJ2-1; 9 nucleotides align to TRBD2. J gave up 8 bases and V 5 bases, and 13 bases lay outside the gene matches. Germline loops: CDR1 MDHEN, CDR2 SYDVKM. The CDR3 contains 16 residues. CDR3 protein: CASSTPISGRFDEQFF. The CDR3 DNA follows: TGTGCCAGCAGTACCCCGATTAGCGGGAGATTCGATGAGCAGTTCTTC.

The V call is TRBV5-1, the J call TRBJ2-5; 7 bases agree with TRBD1. This CDR3 region has 16 residues. Germline CDR1 is SGHRS and CDR2 is YFSETQ. Germline trimming cut 5 bases from V and 5 bases from J; bases unmatched to any gene: 15. The CDR3 here is CASRLWPQGGGETQYF. For the CDR3, the DNA is TGCGCCAGCAGGTTGTGGCCTCAAGGGGGCGGGGAGACCCAGTACTTC. The full variable domain, completed using reference TRBV5-1 and TRBJ2-5, is KAGVTQTPRYLIKTRGQQVTLSCSPISGHRSVSWYQQTPGQGLQFLFEYFSETQRNKGNFPGRFSGRQFSNSRSEMNVSTLELGDSALYLCASRLWPQGGGETQYFGPGTRLLVL.

CDR3 nucleotide sequence: TGCGCCAGCAGCCATAGGGACACCCGGGGCTACGAGCAGTACTTC. The encoded protein is CASSHRDTRGYEQYF. The V call is TRBV4-1, the J call TRBJ2-7; D may be TRBD1 (6 bases). The CDR3 runs 15 residues. Germline lookup yields CDR1 MGHRA and CDR2 YSYEKL. V lost 3 bases and J 3 bases, leaving 15 bases between the germline ends.

The V and J genes are TRBV6-5 and TRBJ1-5; 7 bases line up with TRBD1. In germline, CDR1 is MNHEY, CDR2 SVGAGI. There are 15 residues in the CDR3. V was clipped by 6 bases and J by 8 bases; unmatched bases: 13. The CDR3 bases are TGTGCCAGCAGCGGCCAGGGGGTTGAGGTTGAGCCCCAGCATTTT. Amino acids: CASSGQGVEVEPQHF.